One and the same sample provided the 26 T cell receptor beta chains below, sequenced in a study of cytomegalovirus exposure and HLA in healthy donors. 60 Vbeta and 13 Jbeta primers were used in PCR. The protocol was immunoSEQ multiplex PCR, while the TCRdb copy is restricted to in-frame clones and leaves out a portion. The sample yields roughly 150,000 clones, 60% to 80% seen once. The sample was PBMCs. Receptors were obtained from a woman in her twenties or thirties in good health and CMV-seronegative.

This sequence joins TRBV30 and TRBJ1-2, with 7 nucleotides matching TRBD1. V lost 3 bases to trimming and J lost 3 bases; unmatched junction nucleotides: 4. There are 13 residues in the CDR3. CDR1 and CDR2 from the germline V gene are GTSNPN and SVGIG (reference sequence). The CDR3 DNA follows: TGTGCCTGGAGATTCAGGGGGGACTATGGCTACACCTTC. Its protein product is CAWRFRGDYGYTF.

This chain connects TRBV2 to TRBJ1-4; 10 nucleotides match TRBD1. This CDR3 has 15 amino acids. The J segment lost 8 bases and the V segment lost 6 bases, leaving 9 bases of the junction unmatched. Germline V gene lookup returns CDR1 SNHLY and CDR2 FYNNEI. The CDR3 is CASRGTGVGGEKLFF. CDR3 sequence (DNA): TGTGCCAGCAGAGGGACAGGGGTCGGGGGAGAAAAACTGTTTTTT.

The rearrangement joins TRBV5-6 to TRBJ1-2, with D possibly matching TRBD1 (5 bases). Germline V lookup: CDR1 SGHDT, CDR2 YYEEEE. The CDR3 covers 14 residues. V gave up 2 bases and J gave up 1 base, with 9 bases separating them. CDR3 coding DNA: TGTGCCAGCAGCTTTTGGACAATTAACTATGGCTACACCTTC. It codes for CASSFWTINYGYTF.

V usage is TRBV5-6 and J usage is TRBJ1-3, with a possible D match to TRBD1 (6 bases). The CDR3 totals 18 residues. CDR1 and CDR2 (germline): SGHDT, YYEEEE. With 3 bases removed from V and 2 bases from J, the gap between germline ends came to 21 bases. DNA for the CDR3: TGTGCCAGCAGCTCTATGACAGGATGGGCTGCTGCTGGAAACACCATATATTTT. Translated, it gives CASSSMTGWAAAGNTIYF.

This chain connects TRBV7-9 to TRBJ1-1; D remains unclear. CDR3 length: 13 amino acids. Trimming removed 2 bases at V and 5 bases at J, with 9 bases between. Looked up from germline, CDR1 is SEHNR and CDR2 is FQNEAQ (reference sequence). In DNA form, the CDR3 reads TGTGCCAGCAGCTTAATGGGCGGGACTGAAGCTTTCTTT. Its translation is CASSLMGGTEAFF.

Here the CDR3 DNA reads TGTGCCAGCAAGAGGATCGCTGGGGCCAACGTCCTGACTTTC. Translating it yields CASKRIAGANVLTF. V is TRBV5-6 and J is TRBJ2-6; D ambiguous. Germline V gene data show CDR1 as SGHDT and CDR2 as YYEEEE. The CDR3 is 14 amino acids. With 6 bases removed from V and 2 bases from J, the gap between germline ends came to 9 bases. The variable domain in full, with the rest retrieved from reference TRBV5-6 and TRBJ2-6, is DAGVTQSPTHLIKTRGQQVTLRCSPKSGHDTVSWYQQALGQGPQFIFQYYEEEERQRGNFPDRFSGHQFPNYSSELNVNALLLGDSALYLCASKRIAGANVLTFGAGSRLTVL.

The chain's CDR3 is CASSLAGIITDTQYF. DNA for the CDR3: TGTGCCAGCAGCTTGGCAGGTATCATTACAGATACGCAGTATTTT. V and J are TRBV5-4 and TRBJ2-3, with unresolved D. The CDR3 sequence is 15 residues long. Germline CDR1 SGHNT, CDR2 YYREEE (reference sequence). V shed 0 bases and J shed 3 bases, with 11 bases lying between them. Full variable domain (outside the CDR3, taken from reference TRBV5-4 and TRBJ2-3): ETGVTQSPTHLIKTRGQQVTLRCSSQSGHNTVSWYQQALGQGPQFIFQYYREEENGRGNFPPRFSGLQFPNYSSELNVNALELDDSALYLCASSLAGIITDTQYFGPGTRLTVL.

The chain joins TRBV27 to TRBJ1-2; 7 bases match TRBD1. The CDR3 extends over 13 amino acids. Germline CDR1 MNHEY, CDR2 SMNVEV (reference sequence). Losses at the gene ends were 3 bases for V and 2 bases for J; bases not matched to a gene: 0. CDR3 protein: CASSLGQNYGYTF. The CDR3 coding sequence is TGTGCCAGCAGTTTGGGACAGAACTATGGCTACACCTTC.

This chain connects TRBV6-5 to TRBJ1-3; TRBD1 is a possible D gene (6 bases). Per the germline V gene, CDR1 is MNHEY and CDR2 is SVGAGI. Trimming removed 0 bases at V and 8 bases at J, with 11 bases between. The CDR3 has 14 amino acids. CDR3 in amino acids: CASSYSGGADTIYF. CDR3 DNA: TGTGCCAGCAGTTACTCGGGGGGGGCGGACACCATATATTTT.

This sequence joins TRBV19 and TRBJ2-3; TRBD1 is a possible D gene (6 bases). Germline V gene data show CDR1 as LNHDA and CDR2 as SQIVND (reference sequence). The ends were cut back, 10 bases at V and 8 bases at J, with 22 bases in the middle. The CDR3 spans 14 residues. CDR3 in DNA: TGTGCCACTTCTTCACAGGGACGGCCCGCTACGCAGTATTTT. Translating gives CATSSQGRPATQYF.

The J gene is TRBJ1-5, the V gene TRBV27; D is uncertain. Germline values: CDR1 MNHEY, CDR2 SMNVEV (reference sequence). Trimming removed 6 bases at V and 0 bases at J, with 6 bases between. The CDR3 has 13 residues. The DNA of the CDR3 is TGTGCCAGCAGGGAGTATAGCAATCAGCCCCAGCATTTT. Protein sequence: CASREYSNQPQHF.

This clone has just a few counts. The chain employs TRBV6-1 and TRBJ1-1, with D possibly TRBD1 on 5 matching bases. The CDR3 length is 12 residues. V was shortened by 4 bases and J by 8 bases, with 11 bases between the two germline ends. Germline V gene sequence: CDR1 MNHNS, CDR2 SASEGT. This chain's CDR3 is CASSVYRSEAFF. Written as DNA, the CDR3 is TGTGCCAGCAGTGTTTACAGGTCGGAAGCTTTCTTT.

The V and J genes are TRBV5-4 and TRBJ2-7, with no clear D. Germline lookup yields CDR1 SGHNT and CDR2 YYREEE (reference sequence). Trimming stripped 0 bases from V and 2 bases from J, with 9 bases between. The CDR3 spans 14 residues. CDR3 DNA sequence: TGTGCCAGCAGCTTGGGGCTAGAAGCCTACGAGCAGTACTTC. The encoded protein is CASSLGLEAYEQYF.

V gene TRBV27 combines with J gene TRBJ2-3; tentatively, D is TRBD2 (6 bases). The CDR3 sequence is 15 residues long. V was clipped by 3 bases and J by 2 bases, with 12 bases between them. The germline CDR1 and CDR2 sequences are MNHEY and SMNVEV (reference sequence). The DNA for the CDR3 is TGTGCCAGCAGTTTGGGGCGGGGTATCACAGATACGCAGTATTTT. Translation gives CASSLGRGITDTQYF.

The chain recombines TRBV5-1 with TRBJ1-1; D possibly corresponds to TRBD1 (6 bases). Per germline, CDR1 SGHRS and CDR2 YFSETQ. V was trimmed by 2 bases and J by 6 bases, leaving 14 bases between them. This CDR3 contains 14 residues. DNA for the CDR3: TGCGCCAGCAGCTTTAGGGGGAGCGATCCTGAAGCTTTCTTT. The encoded protein is CASSFRGSDPEAFF.

This clone was observed a single time. The chain employs TRBV6-5 and TRBJ2-1, with D perhaps TRBD1 (7 bases). Germline assignment: CDR1 MNHEY and CDR2 SVGAGI. This CDR3 spans 14 amino acids. V was clipped by 6 bases and J by 7 bases, with 16 bases between them. The CDR3 DNA follows: TGTGCCAGCAGCAGACAGGGAGGAATGAATGAGCAGTTCTTC. This gives the protein CASSRQGGMNEQFF.

The chain joins TRBV27 to TRBJ2-1, with 10 bases aligning to TRBD1. This CDR3 has 16 amino acids. Trimming took 1 base from V and 6 from J; bases not matched to a gene: 6. CDR1 is MNHEY and CDR2 is SMNVEV in the germline V gene (reference sequence). Here the CDR3 reads CASSLLGTGVSNEQFF. The CDR3 DNA is TGTGCCAGCAGTTTATTAGGGACAGGGGTTAGCAATGAGCAGTTCTTC.

This clone was observed a single time. CDR3 DNA: TGCAGCGTTTTAGACAGGGGGAAATCTGGAAACACCATATATTTT. It yields the protein CSVLDRGKSGNTIYF. The V gene is TRBV29-1, the J gene TRBJ1-3, with 9 bases lining up with TRBD1. This CDR3 spans 15 amino acids. Germline lookup yields CDR1 SQVTM and CDR2 ANQGSEA. The J segment lost 1 base and the V segment lost 5 bases, leaving 6 bases of the junction unmatched.

The rearrangement links TRBV7-8 to TRBJ1-5, with TRBD1 matching over 7 bases. Germline CDR1 and CDR2: SGHVS and FQNEAQ. The CDR3 totals 15 residues. V lost 1 base, J lost 1 base, and 1 base stayed unmatched. The CDR3 reads CASSLGQGSNQPQHF. DNA for the CDR3: TGTGCCAGCAGCTTAGGACAGGGAAGCAATCAGCCCCAGCATTTT.

J is TRBJ1-6 and V is TRBV6-1; no reliable D call. Trimming stripped 10 bases from V and 0 bases from J, with 10 bases between. The CDR3 runs 14 residues. CDR1 and CDR2 from the germline V gene are MNHNS and SASEGT. The CDR3 region has the DNA TGTGCCACTACAAGGAGCTCCTATAATTCACCCCTCCACTTT. Translation gives CATTRSSYNSPLHF.

This rearrangement joins TRBV11-2 to TRBJ1-5, with TRBD1 matching 9 bases. The junction had 8 bases not matched to a gene; V was cut back by 5 bases and J by 9 bases. Germline V gene sequence: CDR1 SGHAT, CDR2 FQNNGV. The CDR3 runs 14 residues. CDR3 sequence: CASSVGTGKTPQHF. The CDR3, as DNA: TGTGCCAGCAGCGTAGGGACAGGGAAAACGCCCCAGCATTTT.

This clone was detected only a few times. CDR3 residues: CASSYQGQPLYGYTF. CDR3 bases: TGTGCCAGCAGTTACCAGGGACAGCCCCTCTATGGCTACACCTTC. This chain connects TRBV6-6 to TRBJ1-2; 7 nucleotides align to TRBD1. V lost 2 bases and J lost 4; bases outside the gene matches: 7. Per the germline V gene, CDR1 is MNHNY and CDR2 is SVGAGI (reference sequence). The CDR3 spans 15 residues.

This sequence joins TRBV29-1 and TRBJ2-5, with D maybe TRBD1 (6 bases). The assigned J gene may be wrong: the sequence end matches TRBJ2-7 better. The germline V gene encodes CDR1 SQVTM and CDR2 ANQGSEA. The CDR3 totals 14 residues. The CDR3 protein is CSVEDGSGVGEQYF. For the CDR3, the DNA is TGCAGCGTTGAAGATGGGTCAGGGGTAGGCGAGCAGTACTTC.

The V call is TRBV6-6, the J call TRBJ1-5; 11 nucleotides align to TRBD1. Germline CDR1 and CDR2: MNHNY and SVGAGI (reference sequence). The V segment lost 6 bases and the J segment 3 bases; nucleotides outside the gene matches: 4. The CDR3 runs 15 residues. CDR3 in amino acids: CASRGDRGDNQPQHF. The CDR3 DNA reads TGTGCCAGCAGGGGGGACAGGGGGGACAATCAGCCCCAGCATTTT.

The chain uses TRBV4-1 and TRBJ2-1; 13 nucleotides agree with TRBD2. CDR1 MGHRA and CDR2 YSYEKL come from the germline V gene. V was clipped by 5 bases and J by 4 bases; unmatched bases: 2. The CDR3 length is 15 residues. CDR3 nucleotides: TGCGCCAGCAGCATGGGACTAGCGGGGTACAATGAGCAGTTCTTC. It is translated as CASSMGLAGYNEQFF.

Only one count was recorded for this clone. The genes are TRBV10-1 and TRBJ2-1, with TRBD1 identical over 8 bases. Germline V CDR1 and CDR2: WNHNN, SYGVQD (reference sequence). CDR3 length: 15 amino acids. Trimming cost V 4 bases and J 7 bases; bases outside gene matches: 9. CDR3 amino acids: CASSGSGTGSNEQFF. The CDR3 DNA reads as TGCGCCAGCAGTGGGTCGGGGACAGGCTCGAATGAGCAGTTCTTC.